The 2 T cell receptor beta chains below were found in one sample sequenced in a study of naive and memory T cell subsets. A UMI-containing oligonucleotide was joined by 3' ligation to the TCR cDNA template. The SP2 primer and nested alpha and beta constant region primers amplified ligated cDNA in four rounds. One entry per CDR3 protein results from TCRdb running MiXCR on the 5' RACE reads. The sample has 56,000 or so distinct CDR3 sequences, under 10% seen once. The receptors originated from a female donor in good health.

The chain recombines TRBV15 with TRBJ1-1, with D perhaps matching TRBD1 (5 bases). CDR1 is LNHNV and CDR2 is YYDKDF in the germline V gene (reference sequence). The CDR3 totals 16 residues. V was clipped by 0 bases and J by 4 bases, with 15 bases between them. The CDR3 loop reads CATSRDRRETVTEAFF. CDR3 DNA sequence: TGTGCCACCAGCAGAGATCGGAGGGAGACAGTCACTGAAGCTTTCTTT.

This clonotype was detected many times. CDR3: CASSLASHGNTEAFF. CDR3 DNA sequence: TGTGCCAGCAGCTTGGCATCCCACGGAAACACTGAAGCTTTCTTT. The rearrangement uses TRBV5-4 and TRBJ1-1; D ambiguous. This CDR3 contains 15 residues. Trimming took off 0 bases at V and 2 bases at J, with 11 bases between the two ends. The germline V gene encodes CDR1 SGHNT and CDR2 YYREEE (reference sequence).